This paragraph covers one TCR beta chain sequence. Germline CDR1 and CDR2: SGHNT and YYREEE (reference sequence). V shed 0 bases and J 4 bases; nucleotides not matched to a gene: 9. This CDR3 has 17 amino acids. This sample was included in a study of blood T cell repertoires in COVID-19. About the study: Acute and convalescent COVID-19 specimens originated in the United States, Italy and Spain. Sources were T cells, B-cell-depleted T cells, or PBMCs; the material itself was cDNA or gDNA.

Per the original methods: From reference gene primer amplification, estimates of nucleated cell counts were derived. Libraries were prepared by immunoSEQ multiplex PCR; TCRdb keeps only in-frame clonotypes and omits some of them. Clone size and V and J calls were adopted from that table, with D and trimming inferred from the DNA. The sample gives 150,000 or so clones, about 86% of which show up once; 3% to 3.5% is in the top ten. The rearrangement links TRBV5-4 to TRBJ2-7; 11 positions agree with TRBD2. This TCR was sampled from a woman aged 80 or older with acute or convalescent COVID-19. Input material: peripheral blood. Here the CDR3 reads CASSLAPFSGGGYEQYF. The CDR3 DNA follows: TGTGCCAGCAGCTTGGCCCCTTTTAGCGGGGGGGGGTACGAGCAGTACTTC.